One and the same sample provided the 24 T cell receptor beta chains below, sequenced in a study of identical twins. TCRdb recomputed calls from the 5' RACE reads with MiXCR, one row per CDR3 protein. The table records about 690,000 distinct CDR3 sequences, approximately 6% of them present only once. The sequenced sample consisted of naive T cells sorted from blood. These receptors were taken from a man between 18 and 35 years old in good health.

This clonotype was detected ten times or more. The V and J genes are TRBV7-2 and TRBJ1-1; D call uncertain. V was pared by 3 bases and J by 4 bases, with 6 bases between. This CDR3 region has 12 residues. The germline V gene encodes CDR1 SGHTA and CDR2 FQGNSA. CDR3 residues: CASSFRSTEAFF. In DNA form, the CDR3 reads TGTGCCAGCAGCTTCCGGAGCACTGAAGCTTTCTTT.

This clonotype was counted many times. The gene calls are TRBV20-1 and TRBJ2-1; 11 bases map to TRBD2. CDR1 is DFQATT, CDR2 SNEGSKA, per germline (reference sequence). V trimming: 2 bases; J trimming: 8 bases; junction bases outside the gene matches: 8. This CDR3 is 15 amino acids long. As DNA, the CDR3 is TGCAGTGCTAGATCTACTAGCGGGAGAGGGTATGAGCAGTTCTTC. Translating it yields CSARSTSGRGYEQFF.

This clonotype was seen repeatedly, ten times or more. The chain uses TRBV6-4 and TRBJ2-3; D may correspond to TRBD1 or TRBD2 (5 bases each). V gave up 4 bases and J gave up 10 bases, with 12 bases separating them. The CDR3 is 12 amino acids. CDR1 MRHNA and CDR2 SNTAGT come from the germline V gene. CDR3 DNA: TGTGCCAGCAGTGTCTCGGGGCCCCCGCAGTATTTT. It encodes CASSVSGPPQYF.

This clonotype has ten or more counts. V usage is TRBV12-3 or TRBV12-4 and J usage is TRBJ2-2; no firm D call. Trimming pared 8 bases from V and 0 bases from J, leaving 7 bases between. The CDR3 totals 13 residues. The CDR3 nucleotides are TGTGCCAGCGCAGGAACGAACACCGGGGAGCTGTTTTTT. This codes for CASAGTNTGELFF.

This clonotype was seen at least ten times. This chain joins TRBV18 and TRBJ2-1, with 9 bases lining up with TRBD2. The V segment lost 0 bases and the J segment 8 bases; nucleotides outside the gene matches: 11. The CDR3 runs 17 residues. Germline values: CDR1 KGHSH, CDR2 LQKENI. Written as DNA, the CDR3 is TGTGCCAGCTCACCACCCCGGGTAGCGGGAGTTGAGGATGAGCAGTTCTTC. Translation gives CASSPPRVAGVEDEQFF.

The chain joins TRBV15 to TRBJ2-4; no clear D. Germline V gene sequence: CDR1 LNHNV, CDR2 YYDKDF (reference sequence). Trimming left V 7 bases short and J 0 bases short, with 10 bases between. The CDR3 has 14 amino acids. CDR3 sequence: CATTEEVAKNIQYF. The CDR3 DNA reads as TGTGCCACCACGGAAGAGGTAGCCAAAAACATTCAGTACTTC.

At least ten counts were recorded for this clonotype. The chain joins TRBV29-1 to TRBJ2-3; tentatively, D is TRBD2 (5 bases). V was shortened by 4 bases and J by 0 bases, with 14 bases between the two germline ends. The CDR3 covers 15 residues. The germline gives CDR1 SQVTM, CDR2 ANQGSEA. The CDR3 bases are TGCAGCGTTGCATTCACTAGAGATAGCACAGATACGCAGTATTTT. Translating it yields CSVAFTRDSTDTQYF.

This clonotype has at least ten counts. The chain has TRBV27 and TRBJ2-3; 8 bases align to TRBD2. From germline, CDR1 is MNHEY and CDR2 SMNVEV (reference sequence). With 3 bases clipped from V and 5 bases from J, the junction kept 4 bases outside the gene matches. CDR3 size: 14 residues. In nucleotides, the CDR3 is TGTGCCAGCAGTTTGGGCGGGAGGAAAGATACGCAGTATTTT. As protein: CASSLGGRKDTQYF.

The CDR3 nucleotides are TGTGCCAGCCTAAGGGGGACAGGGGGCAGGACAGATACGCAGTATTTT. It is translated as CASLRGTGGRTDTQYF. This sequence joins TRBV9 and TRBJ2-3; 12 bases are shared with TRBD1. The V gene's germline CDR1 is SGDLS and CDR2 YYNGEE. CDR3 length equals 16 residues. V lost 7 bases to trimming and J lost 3 bases; unmatched junction nucleotides: 9.

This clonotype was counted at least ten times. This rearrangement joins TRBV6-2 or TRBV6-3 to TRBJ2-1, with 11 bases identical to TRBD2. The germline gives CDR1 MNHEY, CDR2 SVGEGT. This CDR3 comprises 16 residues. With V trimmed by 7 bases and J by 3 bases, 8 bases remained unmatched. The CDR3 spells CASNPAGTSGYNEQFF. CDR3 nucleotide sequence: TGTGCCAGCAATCCCGCCGGGACTAGCGGCTACAATGAGCAGTTCTTC.

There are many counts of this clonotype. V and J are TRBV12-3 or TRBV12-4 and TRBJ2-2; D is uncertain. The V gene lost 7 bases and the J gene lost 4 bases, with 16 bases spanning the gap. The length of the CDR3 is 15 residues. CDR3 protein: CASTPGRAITGELFF. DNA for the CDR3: TGTGCCAGCACCCCCGGTCGGGCGATCACCGGGGAGCTGTTTTTT.

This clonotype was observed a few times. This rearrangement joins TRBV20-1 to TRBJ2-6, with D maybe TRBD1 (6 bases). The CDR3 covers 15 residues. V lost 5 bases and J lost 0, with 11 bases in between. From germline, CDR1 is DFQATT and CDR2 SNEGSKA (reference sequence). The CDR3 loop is CSAQGKASGANVLTF. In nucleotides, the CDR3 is TGCAGTGCTCAGGGGAAAGCCTCTGGGGCCAACGTCCTGACTTTC.

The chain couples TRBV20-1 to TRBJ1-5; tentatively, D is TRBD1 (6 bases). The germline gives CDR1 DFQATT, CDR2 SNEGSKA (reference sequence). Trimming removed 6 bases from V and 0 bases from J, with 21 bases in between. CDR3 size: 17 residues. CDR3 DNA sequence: TGCAGTGCCCTTGGGGGCACAGTTTTCCATAGCAATCAGCCCCAGCATTTT. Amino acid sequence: CSALGGTVFHSNQPQHF.

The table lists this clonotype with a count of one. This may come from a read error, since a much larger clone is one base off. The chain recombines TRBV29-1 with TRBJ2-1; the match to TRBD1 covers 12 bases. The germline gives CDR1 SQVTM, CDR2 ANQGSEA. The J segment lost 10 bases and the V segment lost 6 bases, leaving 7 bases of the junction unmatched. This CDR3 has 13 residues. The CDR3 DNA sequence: TGCAGCGTGCCGGGACAGGGGGCGAAGGAGCAGTTCTTC. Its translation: CSVPGQGAKEQFF.

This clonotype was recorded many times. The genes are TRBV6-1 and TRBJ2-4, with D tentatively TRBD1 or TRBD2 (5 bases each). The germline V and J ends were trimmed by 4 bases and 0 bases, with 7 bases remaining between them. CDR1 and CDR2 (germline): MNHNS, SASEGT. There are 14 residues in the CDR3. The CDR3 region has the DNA TGTGCCAGCAGTGCCGGGACAGCCAAAAACATTCAGTACTTC. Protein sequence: CASSAGTAKNIQYF.

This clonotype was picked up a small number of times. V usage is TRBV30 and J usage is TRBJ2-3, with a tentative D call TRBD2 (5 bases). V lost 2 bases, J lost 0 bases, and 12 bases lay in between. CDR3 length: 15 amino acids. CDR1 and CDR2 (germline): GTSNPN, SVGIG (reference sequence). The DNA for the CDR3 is TGTGCCTGGAGTACTGAGGGCTCAAGCACAGATACGCAGTATTTT. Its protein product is CAWSTEGSSTDTQYF.

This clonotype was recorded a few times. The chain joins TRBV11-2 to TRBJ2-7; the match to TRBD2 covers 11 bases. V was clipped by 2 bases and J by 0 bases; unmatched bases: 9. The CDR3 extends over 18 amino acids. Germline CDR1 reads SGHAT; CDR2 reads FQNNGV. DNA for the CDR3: TGTGCCAGCAGCTTACGTCGACTAGCGGGACCCTTCTCCTACGAGCAGTACTTC. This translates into CASSLRRLAGPFSYEQYF.

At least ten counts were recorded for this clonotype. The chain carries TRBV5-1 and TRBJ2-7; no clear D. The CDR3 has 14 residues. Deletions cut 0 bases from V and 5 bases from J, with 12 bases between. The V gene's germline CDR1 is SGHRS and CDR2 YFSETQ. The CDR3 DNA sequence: TGCGCCAGCAGCTTGGGTGTAGGGAAGGACGAGCAGTACTTC. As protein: CASSLGVGKDEQYF.

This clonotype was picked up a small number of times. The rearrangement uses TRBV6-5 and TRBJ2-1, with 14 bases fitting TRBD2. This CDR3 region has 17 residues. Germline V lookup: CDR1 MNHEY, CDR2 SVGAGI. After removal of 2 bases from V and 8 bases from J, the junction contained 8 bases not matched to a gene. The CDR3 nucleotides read TGTGCCAGCAGTTACGTGATCGGGACTAGCGGGAGTCATGAGCAGTTCTTC. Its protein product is CASSYVIGTSGSHEQFF.

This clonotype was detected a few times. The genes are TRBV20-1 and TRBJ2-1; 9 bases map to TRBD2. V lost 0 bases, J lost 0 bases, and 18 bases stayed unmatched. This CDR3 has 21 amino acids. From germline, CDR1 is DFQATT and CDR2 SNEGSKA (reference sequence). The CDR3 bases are TGCAGTGCTAGAGATCATCCTGCGGGAGGGCCAATAGGAGGCTCCTACAATGAGCAGTTCTTC. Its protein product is CSARDHPAGGPIGGSYNEQFF.

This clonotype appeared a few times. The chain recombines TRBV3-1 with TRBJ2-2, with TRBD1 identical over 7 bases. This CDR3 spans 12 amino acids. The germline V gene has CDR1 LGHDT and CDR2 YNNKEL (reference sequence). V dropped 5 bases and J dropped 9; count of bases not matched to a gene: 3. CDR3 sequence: CASSTGARELFF. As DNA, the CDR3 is TGTGCCAGCAGCACAGGGGCGAGGGAGCTGTTTTTT. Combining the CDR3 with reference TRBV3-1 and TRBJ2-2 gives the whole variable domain DTAVSQTPKYLVTQMGNDKSIKCEQNLGHDTMYWYKQDSKKFLKIMFSYNNKELIINETVPNRFSPKSPDKAHLNLHINSLELGDSAVYFCASSTGARELFFGEGSRLTVL.

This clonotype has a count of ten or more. Here the CDR3 reads CASSSPQGWGAFF. Here the CDR3 DNA reads TGTGCCAGCAGCTCACCACAGGGGTGGGGAGCTTTCTTT. The V gene is TRBV11-2, the J gene TRBJ1-1; 7 bases match TRBD1. This CDR3 spans 13 amino acids. Per the germline V gene, CDR1 is SGHAT and CDR2 is FQNNGV. Trimming at V came to 4 bases and at J to 10 bases, leaving 9 bases not matched to a gene.

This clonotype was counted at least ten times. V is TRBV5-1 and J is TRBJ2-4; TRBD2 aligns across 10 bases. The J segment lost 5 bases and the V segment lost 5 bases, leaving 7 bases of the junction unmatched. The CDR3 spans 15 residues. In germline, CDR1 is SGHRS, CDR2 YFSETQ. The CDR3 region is CASSLAGGRENIQYF. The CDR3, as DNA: TGCGCCAGCAGTTTAGCGGGAGGCCGAGAAAACATTCAGTACTTC.

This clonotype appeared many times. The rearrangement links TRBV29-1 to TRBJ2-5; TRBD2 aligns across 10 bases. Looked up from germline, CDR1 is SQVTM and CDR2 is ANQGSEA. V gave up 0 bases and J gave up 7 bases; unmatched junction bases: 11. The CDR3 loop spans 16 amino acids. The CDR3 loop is CSVEDKREGLPGTQYF. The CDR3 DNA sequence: TGCAGCGTTGAAGATAAGCGGGAGGGCCTACCTGGGACCCAGTACTTC. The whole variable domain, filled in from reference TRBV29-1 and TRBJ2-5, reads SAVISQKPSRDICQRGTSLTIQCQVDSQVTMMFWYRQQPGQSLTLIATANQGSEATYESGFVIDKFPISRPNLTFSTLTVSNMSPEDSSIYLCSVEDKREGLPGTQYFGPGTRLLVL.